This TCR beta chain was sequenced during a study of cytomegalovirus exposure and HLA in healthy donors. The PCR employed 60 Vbeta primers together with 13 Jbeta primers. Only in-frame clones appear in the TCRdb table, and some are missing; sequencing was by immunoSEQ multiplex PCR. The sample holds 310,000 or so clones; over 85% are singletons and the top ten take about 2%. Trimming took 7 bases from V and 7 from J; bases not matched to a gene: 6. The CDR3 runs to 13 residues. Germline V gives CDR1 SGDLS, CDR2 YYNGEE. Sequenced: PBMCs. The chain links TRBV9 to TRBJ2-2; 8 nucleotides line up with TRBD1. The sequence was obtained from a woman between 18 and 29 years old in good health and CMV-seronegative. CDR3 sequence (DNA): TGTGCCAGCTCGGACAGGGATAACGGGGAGCTGTTTTTT. Protein: CASSDRDNGELFF.